The 5 T cell receptor beta chains presented below share a single source sample, sequenced in a study of post-analysis software for immune sequencing data. The study, taken as a whole, reports: TRBV segments more frequent in patients than in controls numbered five and included TRBV5-6, TRBV5-1 and TRBV20-1.

Built from TCR beta cDNA, the libraries had unique molecular identifiers in them. MiXCR, applied by TCRdb to the PCR reads, yields one record per CDR3 protein. Altogether hundreds of thousands of distinct CDR3 sequences are present, roughly 27% being singletons, with the ten largest covering more than 0.55%. Their cognate antigens are unknown. Source material: blood. These receptors originate from a girl between 10 and 17 years old with multiple sclerosis.

The genes are TRBV6-2 or TRBV6-3 and TRBJ1-2; 9 nucleotides align to TRBD1. Germline V lookup: CDR1 MNHEY, CDR2 SVGEGT. CDR3 length: 13 residues. Losses at the gene ends were 10 bases for V and 6 bases for J; bases not matched to a gene: 9. This chain's CDR3 is CATRDRALDGYTF. The DNA of the CDR3 is TGTGCCACCAGGGACAGGGCTTTGGATGGCTACACCTTC.

Details on this clonotype: A junction boundary mismatches the germline segment, possibly from a read error. The chain recombines TRBV5-5 with TRBJ2-7, with D tentatively TRBD1 (7 bases). Germline CDR1 and CDR2: SGHKS and YYEKEE (reference sequence). The CDR3 has 14 residues. The CDR3 protein is CVSSAAGQTYEQYF. The CDR3 bases are TGTGTCAGCAGCGCGGCGGGACAGACCTACGAGCAGTACTTC.

This clonotype was counted between two and nine times. The rearrangement uses TRBV5-1 and TRBJ2-7, with D possibly called TRBD1 or TRBD2 (6 bases each). The ends were cut back, 1 base at V and 4 bases at J, with 12 bases in the middle. The V gene's germline CDR1 is SGHRS and CDR2 YFSETQ. The CDR3 is 14 amino acids. The CDR3 nucleotides are TGCGCCAGCAGCTTGCGACCGGGGGCATACGAGCAGTACTTC. Amino acid sequence: CASSLRPGAYEQYF.

This sequence joins TRBV4-1 and TRBJ1-1; D unresolved. In germline, CDR1 is MGHRA, CDR2 YSYEKL. Trimming pared 0 bases from V and 2 bases from J, leaving 7 bases between. CDR3 length: 14 residues. The CDR3 nucleotides are TGCGCCAGCAGCCAAGAGGCAGGCAACACTGAAGCTTTCTTT. Translated: CASSQEAGNTEAFF.

This clonotype was counted between two and nine times. An end of the junction differs from the germline gene, which may be a read error. V gene TRBV6-5 combines with J gene TRBJ2-1; 9 nucleotides line up with TRBD2. This CDR3 region has 15 residues. In germline, CDR1 is MNHEY, CDR2 SVGAGI. The CDR3 DNA sequence: TGTGCCGGCAGGGCGGCGGGGGGGGCCCACAATGAGCAGTTCTTC. This encodes CAGRAAGGAHNEQFF.